This T cell receptor (beta chain) is drawn from a study of CD8+CD57+ T cells in acquired aplastic anemia. Sequencing was done on patients that had shown CD8+CD57+ cell expansion by flow cytometry. The study profiled TCR beta VDJ and CDR3 using genomic DNA as template. TCRdb recomputed calls from the reads with MiXCR, one row per CDR3 protein. The sample contains approximately 98,000 distinct CDR3 sequences, 65% to 70% of which appear only once. Trimming cost V 6 bases and J 7 bases; bases outside gene matches: 11. CDR1 is DFQATT and CDR2 is SNEGSKA in the germline V gene (reference sequence). CDR3 size: 13 residues.

This TCR was recovered from a human donor with aplastic anemia. This rearrangement joins TRBV20-1 to TRBJ2-7, with 8 bases lining up with TRBD2. The specimen was sorted CD4+, CD8+, or CD8+CD57+ T cells (not recorded which) from PBMCs. The CDR3 reads CSAERESGGEQYF. The CDR3 DNA is TGCAGTGCCGAGCGGGAGAGCGGAGGGGAGCAGTACTTC.